This TCR beta chain is from a study of response to subunit inactivated influenza vaccine. Study-wide results and caveats: Few new T cells, the authors suggested, are recruited by each seasonal influenza vaccination.

This clonotype was seen a handful of times. Its antigen is undetermined. MiXCR, applied by TCRdb to the RT-PCR reads, yields one record per CDR3 protein. In the table there are hundreds of thousands of distinct CDR3 sequences, around a sixth of which are singletons. The length of the CDR3 is 16 residues. Germline values: CDR1 SQVTM, CDR2 ANQGSEA. Trimming at V came to 0 bases and at J to 6 bases, leaving 8 bases not matched to a gene. Sequences were derived from PBMCs from blood, sampled roughly 13 days after vaccination. The chain is built from TRBV29-1 and TRBJ2-2; 9 positions match TRBD2. The source is a man over 45 who received an inactivated influenza vaccine. This CDR3 reads CSVEDRASGIPGELFF. The CDR3 DNA sequence: TGCAGCGTTGAAGATCGGGCTAGCGGGATCCCCGGGGAGCTGTTTTTT.